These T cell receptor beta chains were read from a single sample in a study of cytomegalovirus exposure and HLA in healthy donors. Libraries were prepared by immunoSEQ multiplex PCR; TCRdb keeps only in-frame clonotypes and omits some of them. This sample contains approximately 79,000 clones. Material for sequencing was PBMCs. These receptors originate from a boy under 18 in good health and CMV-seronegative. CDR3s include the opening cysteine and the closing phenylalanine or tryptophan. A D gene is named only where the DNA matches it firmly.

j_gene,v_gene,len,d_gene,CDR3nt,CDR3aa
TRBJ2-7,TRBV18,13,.,TGTGCCAGCTCACCAGCGGCAGGGAACGAGCAGTACTTC,CASSPAAGNEQYF
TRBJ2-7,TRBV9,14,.,TGTGCCAGCAGCGTAGGCCTAGCGTTCTACGAGCAGTACTTC,CASSVGLAFYEQYF
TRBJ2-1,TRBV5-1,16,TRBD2,TGCGCCAGCAGCTTGGGGCAGCGGGAAGCCGACAATGAGCAGTTCTTC,CASSLGQREADNEQFF
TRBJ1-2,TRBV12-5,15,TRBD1,TGTGCTAGTGGTCCAGGACAGGGGGCTTTAGGTGGCTACACCTTC,CASGPGQGALGGYTF
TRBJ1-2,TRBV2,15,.,TGTGCCAGCAGTGAAGAGGGAGGGGAGTCCTATGGCTACACCTTC,CASSEEGGESYGYTF
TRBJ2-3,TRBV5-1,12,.,TGCGCCAGCAGCTTCCTCACAGATACGCAGTATTTT,CASSFLTDTQYF
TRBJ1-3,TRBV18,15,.,TGTGCCAGCTCACCCGGGACTTTAACTGGAAACACCATATATTTT,CASSPGTLTGNTIYF
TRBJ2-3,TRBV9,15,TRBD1,TGTGCCAGCAGCGCCGGGACAGACTATACAGATACGCAGTATTTT,CASSAGTDYTDTQYF
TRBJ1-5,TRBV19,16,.,TGTGCCAGTAGTATAGATCCTTCGCGGGGGAATCAGCCCCAGCATTTT,CASSIDPSRGNQPQHF
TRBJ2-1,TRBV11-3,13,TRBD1,TGTGCCAGCAGTTATCATACAGGGGCTGAGCAGTTCTTC,CASSYHTGAEQFF
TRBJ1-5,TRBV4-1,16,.,TGCGCCAGCAGCCAGGCCCGGGGGGATAGCAATCAGCCCCAGCATTTT,CASSQARGDSNQPQHF
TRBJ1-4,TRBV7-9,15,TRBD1,TGTGCCAGCAGCTTAGGGGACAGGGAAAGTGAAAAACTGTTTTTT,CASSLGDRESEKLFF
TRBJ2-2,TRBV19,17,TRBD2,TGTGCCAGTAGTATTTTAGCTAGCGGGAGAGGTACCGGGGAGCTGTTTTTT,CASSILASGRGTGELFF
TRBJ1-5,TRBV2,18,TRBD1,TGTGCCAGCAGTGAGATAAGGGGACAGGGGTTAAGCAATCAGCCCCAGCATTTT,CASSEIRGQGLSNQPQHF